This T cell receptor beta chain was found in a study of response to subunit inactivated influenza vaccine. Points from the study as a whole: There was a suggestion from the authors that each seasonal influenza vaccination recruits few new T cells.

Via MiXCR, TCRdb re-called the RT-PCR reads, giving one row per CDR3 protein. The table includes about 190,000 distinct CDR3 sequences, 13% to 15% detected once. A note on this clonotype: Antigen unknown.

The receptor comes from a man aged 50 or older who received an inactivated influenza vaccine. The material was CD8+ T cells sorted from PBMCs, obtained about 5 days after vaccination.

CDR3 nucleotides: TGTGCCAGCCTCGCTCGCGGGCCCACCGGGGAGCTGTTTTTT. Translation: CASLARGPTGELFF. This chain joins TRBV7-9 and TRBJ2-2, with a tentative D call TRBD2 (5 bases). V lost 8 bases and J lost 4, with 14 bases in between. The CDR3 extends over 14 amino acids. Per germline, CDR1 SEHNR and CDR2 FQNEAQ (reference sequence). Looking up the rest from reference TRBV7-9 and TRBJ2-2 gives the full variable domain: DTGVSQNPRHKITKRGQNVTFRCDPISEHNRLYWYRQTLGQGPEFLTYFQNEAQLEKSRLLSDRFSAERPKGSFSTLEIQRTEQGDSAMYLCASLARGPTGELFFGEGSRLTVL.